What follows describes a single TCR beta chain. The CDR3 spans 16 residues. V lost 1 base to trimming and J lost 8 bases, with 17 bases between them. Germline V gene sequence: CDR1 KGHSH, CDR2 LQKENI. Method: immunoSEQ multiplex PCR; TCRdb's copy keeps in-frame clones and lacks some. The sample consists of around 80,000 clones, over 75% of them appearing once. These data are taken from a study of OX40 agonist ivuxolimab in advanced cancers. Study-wide context: Each dose-escalation patient presented with hepatocellular carcinoma, melanoma, renal cell or head and neck cancer.

The V and J genes are TRBV18 and TRBJ1-4; D is uncertain. The TCR originated in an adult with an advanced solid tumor such as melanoma, head and neck, liver or kidney cancer. The source material was CD4+ or CD8+ T cells sorted from blood, sampled in a trial of the OX40 agonist ivuxolimab. The CDR3: CASSPLPLGPGEKLFF. The CDR3 bases are TGTGCCAGCTCACCACTCCCGTTAGGGCCGGGAGAAAAACTGTTTTTT.